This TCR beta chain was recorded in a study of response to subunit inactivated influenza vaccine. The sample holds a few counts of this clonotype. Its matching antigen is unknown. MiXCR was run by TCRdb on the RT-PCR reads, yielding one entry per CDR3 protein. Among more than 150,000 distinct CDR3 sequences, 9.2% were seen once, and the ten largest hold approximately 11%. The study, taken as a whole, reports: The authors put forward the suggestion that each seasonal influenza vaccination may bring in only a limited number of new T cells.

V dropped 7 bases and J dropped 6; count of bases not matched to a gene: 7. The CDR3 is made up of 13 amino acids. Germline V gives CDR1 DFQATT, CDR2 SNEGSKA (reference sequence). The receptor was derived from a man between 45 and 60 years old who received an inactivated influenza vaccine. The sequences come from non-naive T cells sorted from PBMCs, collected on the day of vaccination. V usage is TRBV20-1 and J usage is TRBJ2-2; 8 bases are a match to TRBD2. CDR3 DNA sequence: TGCAGTGTCGGCGGGAGGTGGTCCGGGGAGCTGTTTTTT. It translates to CSVGGRWSGELFF.